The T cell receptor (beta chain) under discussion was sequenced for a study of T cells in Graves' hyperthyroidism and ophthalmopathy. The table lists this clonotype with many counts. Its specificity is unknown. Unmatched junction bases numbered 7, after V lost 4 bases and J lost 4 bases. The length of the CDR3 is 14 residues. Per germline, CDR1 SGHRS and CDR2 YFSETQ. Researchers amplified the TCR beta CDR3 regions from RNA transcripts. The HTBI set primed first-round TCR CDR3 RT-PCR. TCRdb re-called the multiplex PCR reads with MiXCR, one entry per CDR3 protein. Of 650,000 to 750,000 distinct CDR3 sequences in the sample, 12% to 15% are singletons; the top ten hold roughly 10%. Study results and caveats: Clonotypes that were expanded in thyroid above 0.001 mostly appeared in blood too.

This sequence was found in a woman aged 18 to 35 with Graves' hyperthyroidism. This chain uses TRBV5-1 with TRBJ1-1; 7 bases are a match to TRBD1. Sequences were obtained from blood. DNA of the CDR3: TGCGCCAGCAGCCTCGACAGGGATGTCACTGAAGCTTTCTTT. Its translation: CASSLDRDVTEAFF. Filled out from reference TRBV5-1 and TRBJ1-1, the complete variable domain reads KAGVTQTPRYLIKTRGQQVTLSCSPISGHRSVSWYQQTPGQGLQFLFEYFSETQRNKGNFPGRFSGRQFSNSRSEMNVSTLELGDSALYLCASSLDRDVTEAFFGQGTRLTVV.